This T cell receptor (beta chain) derives from a study of Graves' ophthalmopathy and Graves' hyperthyroidism. Amplification of TCR beta CDR3 regions used RNA transcripts. After a first-round RT-PCR with HTBI primers, a second-round multiplex PCR was run. Using its own MiXCR run on the multiplex PCR reads, TCRdb lists one record per CDR3 protein. The repertoire has tens of thousands of distinct CDR3 sequences, approximately 47% of them found once; the top ten carry roughly 5%. V was cut by 3 bases and J by 5 bases, with 10 bases left in between. Germline-derived CDR1 and CDR2 are SQVTM and ANQGSEA. This CDR3 is 12 amino acids long. This clonotype turned up a few times.

Sequences were obtained from peripheral blood. This sequence was found in an adult woman with Graves' ophthalmopathy. This sequence joins TRBV29-1 and TRBJ1-2; D not certain. Here the CDR3 DNA reads TGCAGCGTTGAGACTCTGGCGTATGGCTACACCTTC. This translates into CSVETLAYGYTF.